A selection of T cell receptor beta chains follows, all from one sample in a study of CD8+ T cells in alopecia areata. TCRdb's copy holds only in-frame clones and misses some; the assay was immunoSEQ multiplex PCR. The sample has about 69,000 clones, 50% to 75% seen once; the top ten hold roughly 18%. The sequencing used CD8+ T cells sorted from blood, collected at week 0. The receptors shown here come from a human donor with alopecia areata. The CDR3 runs from the conserved cysteine through the conserved F or W. Fields, in order: V gene, J gene, D gene, clone size, CDR3 protein, CDR3 DNA. D genes are given only for firm matches. A clone size is listed for some rows: how often the clone was seen (once, few, many), or a class if it is expanded.

TRBV29-1	TRBJ2-1	NA	NA	CSVARGDYNEQFF	TGCAGCGTTGCTAGGGGTGACTACAATGAGCAGTTCTTC
TRBV5-4	TRBJ2-3	NA	NA	CASSPLGTDTQYF	TGTGCCAGCAGCCCCCTGGGGACAGATACGCAGTATTTT
TRBV30	TRBJ1-2	NA	NA	CAWIWTEGYTF	TGTGCCTGGATATGGACGGAAGGCTACACCTTC
TRBV29-1	TRBJ2-3	TRBD2	NA	CSVELAGNTDTQYF	TGCAGCGTCGAACTAGCGGGGAACACAGATACGCAGTATTTT
TRBV7-2	TRBJ2-3	NA	NA	CASSSLAPDTQYF	TGTGCCAGCAGTTCTCTAGCCCCAGATACGCAGTATTTT
TRBV7-9	TRBJ2-7	TRBD2	NA	CASSRTSGRYEQYF	TGTGCCAGCAGTCGGACTAGCGGGAGATACGAGCAGTACTTC
TRBV30	TRBJ2-7	TRBD1	few	CAWSVGTGVEQYF	TGTGCCTGGAGTGTGGGGACAGGGGTCGAGCAGTACTTC
TRBV5-6	TRBJ2-3	TRBD1	NA	CASNEGQGSTDTQYF	TGTGCCAGCAACGAGGGACAGGGGAGCACAGATACGCAGTATTTT
TRBV5-4	TRBJ1-6	TRBD1	few	CASSRTGTTPLHF	TGTGCCAGCAGCAGGACAGGGACTACACCCCTCCACTTT
TRBV30	TRBJ2-7	TRBD2	NA	CAWSVPGSTSGSVGNEQYF	TGTGCCTGGAGTGTACCTGGGTCGACTAGCGGGAGTGTCGGGAACGAGCAGTACTTC
TRBV7-9	TRBJ2-7	NA	NA	CASSLELKVYEQYF	TGTGCCAGCAGCTTAGAGTTAAAGGTCTACGAGCAGTACTTC
TRBV29-1	TRBJ2-2	TRBD1	NA	CSGYRTGSNSNTGELFF	TGCAGCGGTTATCGGACAGGGTCTAACTCGAACACCGGGGAGCTGTTTTTT
TRBV30	TRBJ2-7	TRBD2	NA	CAWNSGASYEQYF	TGTGCCTGGAATAGCGGGGCCTCCTACGAGCAGTACTTC
TRBV28	TRBJ2-7	NA	NA	CASRTNGHLLGYEQYF	TGTGCCAGTAGAACTAACGGACACCTCTTGGGCTACGAGCAGTACTTC
TRBV7-9	TRBJ2-1	NA	once	CASSRSGYNEQFF	TGTGCCAGCAGCCGTAGCGGCTACAATGAGCAGTTCTTC
TRBV29-1	TRBJ2-1	TRBD1	few	CSVPGQGMNEQFF	TGCAGCGTCCCGGGACAGGGAATGAATGAGCAGTTCTTC
TRBV6-6	TRBJ2-5	TRBD1	few	CASSYGDRGEETQYF	TGTGCCAGCAGTTACGGGGACAGGGGGGAAGAGACCCAGTACTTC
TRBV5-1	TRBJ2-7	NA	NA	CASSLGQGEDEQYF	TGCGCCAGCAGCTTGGGGCAGGGGGAGGACGAGCAGTACTTC
TRBV29-1	TRBJ2-5	TRBD2	NA	CSVEFVGRVETQYF	TGCAGCGTTGAGTTCGTAGGGAGGGTCGAGACCCAGTACTTC
TRBV2	TRBJ2-3	NA	NA	CASSESSTDTQYF	TGTGCCAGCAGTGAATCCAGCACAGATACGCAGTATTTT
TRBV30	TRBJ1-2	NA	NA	CAWSVINYGYTF	TGTGCCTGGAGTGTTATCAACTATGGCTACACCTTC
TRBV28	TRBJ2-7	NA	NA	CASSFGGRDEQYF	TGTGCCAGCAGTTTTGGTGGCAGGGACGAGCAGTACTTC
TRBV7-9	TRBJ2-2	NA	few	CASSLLAGSTGELFF	TGTGCCAGCAGCTTATTGGCGGGGAGCACCGGGGAGCTGTTTTTT
TRBV5-4	TRBJ2-5	NA	NA	CASSCEGQYF	TGTGCCAGCAGCTGTGAGGGCCAGTACTTC
TRBV6-1	TRBJ2-5	NA	few	CASRTGETQYF	TGTGCCAGCAGAACGGGAGAGACCCAGTACTTC
TRBV4-1	TRBJ2-1	NA	few	CASSQTTGNEQFF	TGCGCCAGCAGCCAAACAACAGGAAATGAGCAGTTCTTC
TRBV7-2	TRBJ2-1	TRBD2	NA	CASSLSASGNNEQFF	TGTGCCAGCAGCTTAAGTGCTAGCGGAAACAATGAGCAGTTCTTC
TRBV6-6	TRBJ1-5	NA	NA	CASSYSQGPPNQPQHF	TGTGCCAGCAGTTACTCCCAGGGGCCCCCTAATCAGCCCCAGCATTTT
TRBV9	TRBJ1-2	NA	NA	CASSEIGDPGGGYTF	TGTGCCAGCAGCGAGATTGGGGACCCCGGAGGCGGCTACACCTTC
TRBV4-3	TRBJ2-3	TRBD2	few	CASSQDKLAGADTQYF	TGCGCCAGCAGCCAAGATAAACTAGCGGGGGCAGATACGCAGTATTTT
TRBV4-3	TRBJ2-1	NA	NA	CASSPQAPGSYNEQFF	TGCGCCAGCAGCCCCCAAGCCCCTGGATCGTACAATGAGCAGTTCTTC
TRBV5-4	TRBJ2-7	NA	NA	CASSEGGIEQYF	TGTGCCAGCAGCGAAGGGGGTATCGAGCAGTACTTC
TRBV15	TRBJ2-7	TRBD2	NA	CATSRDLAAVEQYF	TGTGCCACCAGCAGAGATCTAGCGGCAGTAGAGCAGTACTTC
TRBV5-6	TRBJ2-1	NA	NA	CASSLLLYNEQFF	TGTGCCAGCAGCTTGTTGCTGTACAATGAGCAGTTCTTC
TRBV29-1	TRBJ2-7	NA	NA	CSVANDYEQYF	TGCAGCGTTGCGAACGACTACGAGCAGTACTTC
TRBV29-1	TRBJ2-5	TRBD1	NA	CSVESWSGGGSTEPQYF	TGCAGCGTTGAAAGTTGGTCAGGGGGCGGCTCAACGGAGCCCCAGTACTTC
TRBV5-1	TRBJ2-7	NA	few	CASSPPGDYEQYF	TGCGCCAGCAGCCCTCCGGGGGACTACGAGCAGTACTTC
TRBV9	TRBJ2-3	NA	NA	CASSVAGPTQYF	TGTGCCAGCAGCGTAGCGGGGCCTACGCAGTATTTT
TRBV2	TRBJ1-5	NA	NA	CASSEALKVQGPQHF	TGTGCCAGCAGTGAAGCGCTTAAGGTCCAGGGGCCCCAGCATTTT
TRBV7-3	TRBJ2-5	NA	NA	CASSVDGLQETQYF	TGTGCCAGCAGCGTAGACGGCCTCCAAGAGACCCAGTACTTC
TRBV27	TRBJ1-4	NA	NA	CASSQNRAGTNEKLFF	TGTGCCAGCAGCCAGAACAGGGCCGGAACTAATGAAAAACTGTTTTTT
TRBV4-1	TRBJ1-2	NA	NA	CASSQDQGRFYGYTF	TGCGCCAGCAGCCAAGATCAGGGCAGGTTCTATGGCTACACCTTC
TRBV28	TRBJ2-2	NA	NA	CASSLGGTGELFF	TGTGCCAGCAGTTTAGGGGGAACCGGGGAGCTGTTTTTT
TRBV6-5	TRBJ2-1	NA	NA	CASSWVNAGSEQFF	TGTGCCAGCAGTTGGGTTAACGCCGGATCGGAGCAGTTCTTC
TRBV7-7	TRBJ1-3	NA	once	CASSLPEDGLRSGNTIYF	TGTGCCAGCAGCTTACCGGAGGACGGGCTACGAAGTGGAAACACCATATATTTT
TRBV29-1	TRBJ2-7	NA	NA	CSVEDPIATSEQYF	TGCAGCGTTGAAGACCCGATAGCGACGTCCGAGCAGTACTTC
TRBV13	TRBJ2-1	TRBD1	NA	CASSLDRVDEQFF	TGTGCCAGCAGTTTGGACAGGGTCGATGAGCAGTTCTTC
TRBV9	TRBJ1-4	NA	NA	CASSPGPGEKLFF	TGTGCCAGCAGCCCGGGACCCGGAGAAAAACTGTTTTTT